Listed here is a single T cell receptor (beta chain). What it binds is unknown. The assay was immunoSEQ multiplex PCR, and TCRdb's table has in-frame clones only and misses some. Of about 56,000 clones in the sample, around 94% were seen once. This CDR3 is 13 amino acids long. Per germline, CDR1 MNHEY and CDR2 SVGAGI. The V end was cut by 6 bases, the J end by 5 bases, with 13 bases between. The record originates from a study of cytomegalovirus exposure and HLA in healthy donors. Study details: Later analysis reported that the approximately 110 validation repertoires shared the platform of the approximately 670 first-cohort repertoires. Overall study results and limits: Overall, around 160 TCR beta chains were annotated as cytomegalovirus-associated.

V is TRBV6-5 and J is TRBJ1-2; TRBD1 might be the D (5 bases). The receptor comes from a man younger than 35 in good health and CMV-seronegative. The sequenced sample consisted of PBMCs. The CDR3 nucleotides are TGTGCCAGCAGACGACAGCCTTCTTATGGCTACACCTTC. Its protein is CASRRQPSYGYTF.